Below, 25 T cell receptor beta chains from the same sample are listed, as sequenced in a study of CD8+CD57+ T cells in acquired aplastic anemia. According to the study, genomic DNA was the template for TCR beta VDJ and CDR3 profiling. MiXCR, run by TCRdb on the reads, gives a single entry per CDR3 protein. The table lists roughly 180,000 distinct CDR3 sequences, roughly half of them singletons, with around 2.7% in the top ten. The material sequenced was sorted CD4+, CD8+, or CD8+CD57+ T cells (not recorded which) from PBMCs. The receptor set was obtained from a human donor in good health.

J is TRBJ1-5 and V is TRBV10-3, with D unclear. With 7 bases removed from V and 5 bases from J, the gap between germline ends came to 3 bases. The CDR3 loop spans 10 amino acids. The germline V gene encodes CDR1 ENHRY and CDR2 SYGVKD. The CDR3 DNA reads as TGTGCCATCAAGGATCAGCCCCAGCATTTT. Translation gives CAIKDQPQHF.

This chain links TRBV20-1 with TRBJ2-3; TRBD2 agrees at 15 bases. The germline V gene encodes CDR1 DFQATT and CDR2 SNEGSKA (reference sequence). CDR3 length equals 14 residues. CDR3 in DNA: TGCAGCACGGGACTAGCGGGAGGTGTGGATACGCAGTATTTT. Its translation: CSTGLAGGVDTQYF.

DNA of the CDR3: TGCAGTGCTGGACAATATAATTCACCCCTCCACTTT. Amino acids: CSAGQYNSPLHF. The J gene is TRBJ1-6, the V gene TRBV20-1; weak D call: TRBD1 (5 bases). CDR3 length equals 12 residues. Trimming cost V 5 bases and J 4 bases, with 6 bases left between them. CDR1 is DFQATT and CDR2 is SNEGSKA in the germline V gene (reference sequence).

This clonotype was seen just once. The J gene is TRBJ1-2, the V gene TRBV7-9; D might be TRBD1 (6 bases). The CDR3 has 13 residues. In germline, CDR1 is SEHNR, CDR2 FQNEAQ (reference sequence). V was shortened by 6 bases and J by 1 base, with 9 bases between the two germline ends. This chain's CDR3 is CASSQQGNYGYTF. The CDR3 nucleotides read TGTGCCAGCAGTCAACAGGGTAACTATGGCTACACCTTC.

A single count supports this clonotype. The chain has TRBV2 and TRBJ1-5, with D tentatively TRBD1 (5 bases). V was trimmed by 3 bases and J by 2 bases, leaving 20 bases between them. Germline V lookup: CDR1 SNHLY, CDR2 FYNNEI. The CDR3 runs 18 residues. The CDR3 sequence: CASSERRDVIQGNQPQHF. The CDR3, as DNA: TGTGCCAGCAGTGAGCGCAGGGACGTGATTCAAGGCAATCAGCCCCAGCATTTT.

The chain recombines TRBV20-1 with TRBJ2-7; TRBD2 aligns across 8 bases. Per germline, CDR1 DFQATT and CDR2 SNEGSKA (reference sequence). The CDR3 has 15 amino acids. With V trimmed by 1 base and J by 1 base, 6 bases remained unmatched. CDR3 in DNA: TGCAGTGCTAGAGTTTTCGGGAGGGTATCCTACGAGCAGTACTTC. It encodes CSARVFGRVSYEQYF.

The rearrangement joins TRBV7-8 to TRBJ1-5; unclear D gene. CDR1 and CDR2 from the germline V gene are SGHVS and FQNEAQ. The ends were cut back, 1 base at V and 3 bases at J, with 7 bases in the middle. This CDR3 region has 14 residues. The chain's CDR3 is CASSLGQFNQPQHF. The CDR3 nucleotides read TGTGCCAGCAGCTTAGGCCAGTTCAATCAGCCCCAGCATTTT. The whole variable domain, filled in from reference TRBV7-8 and TRBJ1-5, reads GAGVSQSPRYKVAKRGQDVALRCDPISGHVSLFWYQQALGQGPEFLTYFQNEAQLDKSGLPSDRFFAERPEGSVSTLKIQRTQQEDSAVYLCASSLGQFNQPQHFGDGTRLSIL.

The V and J genes are TRBV19 and TRBJ2-1; 7 nucleotides align to TRBD2. Looked up from germline, CDR1 is LNHDA and CDR2 is SQIVND (reference sequence). The ends lost 5 bases at V and 4 bases at J; junction bases unmatched: 5. The CDR3 is 14 amino acids. The CDR3 coding sequence is TGTGCCAGTAGTTCTAGCGGATATTACAATGAGCAGTTCTTC. Its protein product is CASSSSGYYNEQFF. Together with reference TRBV19 and TRBJ2-1, the CDR3 gives the full variable domain: DGGITQSPKYLFRKEGQNVTLSCEQNLNHDAMYWYRQDPGQGLRLIYYSQIVNDFQKGDIAEGYSVSREKKESFPLTVTSAQKNPTAFYLCASSSSGYYNEQFFGPGTRLTVL.

The chain recombines TRBV29-1 with TRBJ1-1; unclear D gene. CDR3 size: 13 residues. Trimming pared 5 bases from V and 1 base from J, leaving 11 bases between. Germline V gene sequence: CDR1 SQVTM, CDR2 ANQGSEA. CDR3 amino acids: CSVKTATNTEAFF. CDR3 sequence (DNA): TGCAGCGTTAAGACCGCTACGAACACTGAAGCTTTCTTT.

The chain is built from TRBV6-1 and TRBJ2-1; 9 positions match TRBD2. The CDR3 sequence is 18 residues long. The trim removed 6 bases at V and 10 bases at J, leaving 22 bases unmatched. Germline CDR1 MNHNS, CDR2 SASEGT. The CDR3, as DNA: TGTGCCAGCAGGATGGGACCCCACGGCGGAGCGGGAGGAGGGGAGCAGTTCTTC. Its translation: CASRMGPHGGAGGGEQFF.

The chain uses TRBV20-1 and TRBJ2-5, with D possibly being TRBD1 or TRBD2 (5 bases each). The germline CDR1 and CDR2 sequences are DFQATT and SNEGSKA (reference sequence). CDR3 size: 12 residues. V was clipped by 3 bases and J by 4 bases, with 9 bases between them. As DNA, the CDR3 is TGCAGTGCTAGTTCCGGGGCAGAGACCCAGTACTTC. Protein: CSASSGAETQYF.

V gene TRBV7-9 combines with J gene TRBJ1-1, with D unclear. The length of the CDR3 is 11 residues. Trimming stripped 7 bases from V and 5 bases from J, with 8 bases between. CDR1 SEHNR and CDR2 FQNEAQ come from the germline V gene (reference sequence). CDR3 region: CASTPGTEAFF. The CDR3 coding sequence is TGTGCCAGCACCCCCGGGACTGAAGCTTTCTTT.

This clonotype was counted ten times or more. The gene calls are TRBV5-1 and TRBJ1-5; no clear D gene. V was clipped by 0 bases and J by 6 bases, with 10 bases between them. Germline V lookup: CDR1 SGHRS, CDR2 YFSETQ. CDR3 length: 14 residues. The CDR3 sequence is CASSLEGKGQPQHF. The CDR3 bases are TGCGCCAGCAGCTTGGAGGGTAAGGGTCAGCCCCAGCATTTT.

V is TRBV12-3 or TRBV12-4 and J is TRBJ2-3, with 9 bases matching TRBD2. This CDR3 is 15 amino acids long. Germline trimming cut 4 bases from V and 3 bases from J; bases unmatched to any gene: 5. The CDR3 DNA reads TGTGCCAGCAGTTCCGCGGCGGGAGGGACAGATACGCAGTATTTT. This sequence encodes CASSSAAGGTDTQYF.

The chain carries TRBV2 and TRBJ2-5; D is unresolved. Trimming stripped 4 bases from V and 4 bases from J, with 10 bases between. Germline V CDR1 and CDR2: SNHLY, FYNNEI. The CDR3 runs 13 residues. DNA for the CDR3: TGTGCCAGCAGTGTGGCCAGGCGAGAGACCCAGTACTTC. It encodes CASSVARRETQYF. Complete variable domain (other parts from reference TRBV2 and TRBJ2-5): EPEVTQTPSHQVTQMGQEVILRCVPISNHLYFYWYRQILGQKVEFLVSFYNNEISEKSEIFDDQFSVERPDGSNFTLKIRSTKLEDSAMYFCASSVARRETQYFGPGTRLLVL.

The DNA for the CDR3 is TGCGCCAGCAGCCCCGACGAGGGGGATGGCTACACCTTC. This translates into CASSPDEGDGYTF. The rearrangement uses TRBV5-1 and TRBJ1-2, with D tentatively TRBD1 (6 bases). V dropped 4 bases and J dropped 6 bases, with 13 bases sitting between them. The germline gives CDR1 SGHRS, CDR2 YFSETQ. This CDR3 has 13 residues.

This clonotype was counted many times. The rearrangement links TRBV2 to TRBJ2-1, with D uncertain. CDR3 size: 13 residues. V was trimmed by 6 bases and J by 10 bases, leaving 16 bases between them. The germline gives CDR1 SNHLY, CDR2 FYNNEI. Here the CDR3 DNA reads TGTGCCAGCAGAGCCTACTGGACCGCAGAGCAGTTCTTC. Translating it yields CASRAYWTAEQFF.

This clonotype has just a few counts. The rearrangement links TRBV5-1 to TRBJ1-1; 8 nucleotides align to TRBD1. Germline lookup yields CDR1 SGHRS and CDR2 YFSETQ. V shed 4 bases, J shed 3 bases, and the junction held 17 bases outside the gene matches. The CDR3 contains 18 residues. CDR3 bases: TGCGCCAGCAGCCGGAAGACTTGGGCAGGGGGCTTGGACACTGAAGCTTTCTTT. Encoded protein: CASSRKTWAGGLDTEAFF. Combining the CDR3 with reference TRBV5-1 and TRBJ1-1 gives the whole variable domain KAGVTQTPRYLIKTRGQQVTLSCSPISGHRSVSWYQQTPGQGLQFLFEYFSETQRNKGNFPGRFSGRQFSNSRSEMNVSTLELGDSALYLCASSRKTWAGGLDTEAFFGQGTRLTVV.

This clonotype was picked up a small number of times. The V gene is TRBV11-1, the J gene TRBJ2-7; TRBD2 aligns across 9 bases. This CDR3 region has 15 residues. Germline V gene lookup returns CDR1 SGHAT and CDR2 FQDESV (reference sequence). V lost 5 bases and J lost 3; bases outside the gene matches: 8. The CDR3 DNA follows: TGTGCCAGCAGCCCGTATAGCGGGAGCATCTACGAGCAGTACTTC. This encodes CASSPYSGSIYEQYF.

This clonotype appeared many times. The CDR3 bases are TGTGCCAGTAGTATAATAGCGGGAGGGAGCATTCAGTACTTC. Amino acids: CASSIIAGGSIQYF. This rearrangement joins TRBV19 to TRBJ2-4, with TRBD2 matching 11 bases. With 2 bases clipped from V and 9 bases from J, the junction kept 3 bases outside the gene matches. CDR1 is LNHDA and CDR2 is SQIVND in the germline V gene (reference sequence). The CDR3 loop spans 14 amino acids.

Points on this clonotype: One base away lies a much larger clone, so this may be a sequencing read error. The chain employs TRBV5-6 and TRBJ1-1; TRBD1 might be the D (5 bases). Germline assignment: CDR1 SGHDT and CDR2 YYEEEE. The CDR3 loop spans 15 amino acids. The V gene lost 6 bases and the J gene lost 6 bases, with 21 bases spanning the gap. Here the CDR3 reads CASIHQGPRGAEAFF. CDR3 DNA sequence: TGTGCCAGCATCCATCAAGGGCCGCGGGGCGCTGAAGCTTTCTTT.

This clonotype was seen at least ten times. The CDR3 bases are TGTGCCAGCAGCTCACAGCCGGGCCAGCTAACCTCTGGGGCCAACGTCCTGACTTTC. Amino acids: CASSSQPGQLTSGANVLTF. V and J are TRBV7-1 and TRBJ2-6; D gene ambiguous. TRBV7-1 is treated as an ORF (open reading frame) with a function not yet certain. V was shortened by 2 bases and J by 0 bases, with 17 bases between the two germline ends. The CDR3 has 19 residues.

This clonotype was found many times. The rearrangement links TRBV19 to TRBJ2-1, with 9 bases matching TRBD2. Trimming cost V 4 bases and J 0 bases; bases outside gene matches: 7. CDR3 length equals 17 residues. Germline V lookup: CDR1 LNHDA, CDR2 SQIVND (reference sequence). In DNA, the CDR3 is TGTGCCAGTAGTAGGACTAGCGTAAAGAGCTCCTACAATGAGCAGTTCTTC. Amino acid sequence: CASSRTSVKSSYNEQFF.

This clonotype occurred many times. The chain is built from TRBV7-2 and TRBJ1-1; 7 positions match TRBD1. With V trimmed by 5 bases and J by 8 bases, 8 bases remained unmatched. CDR3 size: 13 residues. The germline V gene encodes CDR1 SGHTA and CDR2 FQGNSA. In nucleotides, the CDR3 is TGTGCCAGCAGCCCGACTGGGACAGCCGAAGCTTTCTTT. Its protein is CASSPTGTAEAFF.

J is TRBJ1-1 and V is TRBV9; D not resolved. This CDR3 spans 11 amino acids. Deletions cut 3 bases from V and 7 bases from J, with 7 bases between. Per the germline V gene, CDR1 is SGDLS and CDR2 is YYNGEE. The CDR3 region has the DNA TGTGCCAGCAGCGCGGGAGGTGAAGCTTTCTTT. Protein: CASSAGGEAFF. Looking up the rest from reference TRBV9 and TRBJ1-1 gives the full variable domain: DSGVTQTPKHLITATGQRVTLRCSPRSGDLSVYWYQQSLDQGLQFLIQYYNGEERAKGNILERFSAQQFPDLHSELNLSSLELGDSALYFCASSAGGEAFFGQGTRLTVV.